What follows are 30 T cell receptor beta chains derived from one specimen sequenced in a study of cytomegalovirus exposure and HLA in healthy donors. PCR involved 60 Vbeta and 13 Jbeta primers. The table came from immunoSEQ multiplex PCR; TCRdb's copy has only in-frame clones and leaves some out. The repertoire holds some 180,000 clones, with about 81% as singletons. The sample taken for sequencing was PBMCs. Every receptor here comes from a man aged 35 to 55 in good health and CMV-seronegative.

Remarks on this clone: One junction end disagrees with the germline gene, perhaps due to a read error. The rearrangement joins TRBV7-9 to TRBJ2-3, with 8 positions matching TRBD1. CDR3 size: 14 residues. Germline V gene lookup returns CDR1 SEHNR and CDR2 FQNEAQ (reference sequence). Here the CDR3 reads CASSLFSQGASRDF. CDR3 bases: TGTGCCAGCAGCTTATTCTCCCAGGGGGCTAGTCGGGATTTT.

The V and J genes are TRBV27 and TRBJ2-7; 11 nucleotides line up with TRBD2. This CDR3 region has 15 residues. The trim removed 6 bases at V and 3 bases at J, leaving 7 bases unmatched. Germline V lookup: CDR1 MNHEY, CDR2 SMNVEV (reference sequence). The CDR3 region is CASRSSGGSFYEQYF. For the CDR3, the DNA is TGTGCCAGCAGATCTAGCGGGGGGTCCTTCTACGAGCAGTACTTC.

The chain joins TRBV5-1 to TRBJ1-4; unclear D gene. The CDR3 has 16 amino acids. Trimming cost V 1 base and J 8 bases, with 18 bases left between them. CDR1 SGHRS and CDR2 YFSETQ come from the germline V gene. The CDR3 is CASSLTSGMNEEKLFF. In DNA, the CDR3 is TGCGCCAGCAGCTTGACAAGCGGGATGAATGAGGAAAAACTGTTTTTT.

The chain couples TRBV30 to TRBJ1-2; D may be TRBD1 (5 bases). The CDR3 totals 16 residues. Germline CDR1 and CDR2: GTSNPN and SVGIG (reference sequence). V shed 3 bases and J shed 5 bases, with 22 bases lying between them. Written as DNA, the CDR3 is TGTGCCTGGAGCGGTAGGTCAGGGCCCGGAGGGTATGGCTACACCTTC. Translated: CAWSGRSGPGGYGYTF.

This clone occurred a few times. The V gene is TRBV5-1, the J gene TRBJ2-3; the D gene is possibly TRBD2 (5 bases). Germline values: CDR1 SGHRS, CDR2 YFSETQ. Trimming stripped 3 bases from V and 2 bases from J, with 10 bases between. The length of the CDR3 is 14 residues. The CDR3 region has the DNA TGCGCCAGCAGCTCTGCGGGCGACACAGATACGCAGTATTTT. Translated, it gives CASSSAGDTDTQYF.

The chain employs TRBV5-1 and TRBJ1-4; a weak D match, TRBD1 (5 bases). Germline V lookup: CDR1 SGHRS, CDR2 YFSETQ. V lost 4 bases, J lost 3 bases, and 10 bases lay in between. This CDR3 contains 14 residues. For the CDR3, the DNA is TGCGCCAGCAGCCCCATGGGGCCTAATGAAAAACTGTTTTTT. This gives the protein CASSPMGPNEKLFF.

The table lists this clone with a few counts. The gene calls are TRBV28 and TRBJ2-6; D is possibly TRBD2 (6 bases). V was shortened by 3 bases and J by 4 bases, with 10 bases between the two germline ends. The germline gives CDR1 MDHEN, CDR2 SYDVKM. The CDR3 consists of 15 residues. The CDR3 loop is CASSFGGTGANVLTF. CDR3 sequence (DNA): TGTGCCAGCAGTTTCGGGGGAACCGGGGCCAACGTCCTGACTTTC.

J is TRBJ2-1 and V is TRBV9; a weak D match, TRBD2 (7 bases). The V and J ends lost 1 base and 5 bases respectively, with 13 bases between them. The CDR3 is 15 amino acids. Germline V CDR1 and CDR2: SGDLS, YYNGEE. The CDR3 is CASSVWGGADNEQFF. CDR3 DNA: TGTGCCAGCAGCGTATGGGGGGGGGCCGACAATGAGCAGTTCTTC. The whole variable domain, filled in from reference TRBV9 and TRBJ2-1, reads DSGVTQTPKHLITATGQRVTLRCSPRSGDLSVYWYQQSLDQGLQFLIQYYNGEERAKGNILERFSAQQFPDLHSELNLSSLELGDSALYFCASSVWGGADNEQFFGPGTRLTVL.

V gene TRBV4-3 combines with J gene TRBJ2-1; D gene unclear. The CDR3 extends over 14 amino acids. The V gene's germline CDR1 is LGHNA and CDR2 YSLEER. Trimming stripped 0 bases from V and 9 bases from J, with 12 bases between. The CDR3 DNA reads as TGCGCCAGCAGCCAAGATCTAGATTCTATTGAGCAGTTCTTC. Residues: CASSQDLDSIEQFF.

The rearrangement joins TRBV18 to TRBJ1-3, with D perhaps matching TRBD1 (5 bases). The CDR3 spans 19 residues. V lost 3 bases and J lost 6, with 27 bases in between. Germline V gene data show CDR1 as KGHSH and CDR2 as LQKENI. The CDR3 DNA sequence: TGTGCCAGCTCACCCTATCGTCCGCAGGGTCTAAATCCGGAAAACACCATATATTTT. It encodes CASSPYRPQGLNPENTIYF.

This chain connects TRBV7-2 to TRBJ2-3; D unresolved. The CDR3 has 14 residues. CDR1 and CDR2 (germline): SGHTA, FQGNSA. Trimming removed 2 bases at V and 6 bases at J, with 12 bases between. The CDR3 is CASSLRVNADTQYF. DNA of the CDR3: TGTGCCAGCAGCTTAAGAGTAAACGCGGATACGCAGTATTTT.

This clone appeared a few times. J is TRBJ1-4 and V is TRBV19, with 7 bases that match TRBD1. Unmatched junction bases numbered 11, after V lost 5 bases and J lost 5 bases. This CDR3 spans 16 amino acids. Looked up from germline, CDR1 is LNHDA and CDR2 is SQIVND (reference sequence). CDR3 in DNA: TGTGCCAGTAGTGTCCAGTCCGGGACAGCGAATGAAAAACTGTTTTTT. This sequence encodes CASSVQSGTANEKLFF.

This rearrangement joins TRBV28 to TRBJ2-7, with 7 bases identical to TRBD1. The J segment lost 0 bases and the V segment lost 6 bases, leaving 2 bases of the junction unmatched. The CDR3 covers 13 residues. Germline V lookup: CDR1 MDHEN, CDR2 SYDVKM. The chain's CDR3 is CASRDRNSYEQYF. The CDR3 DNA is TGTGCCAGCAGGGACAGGAACTCCTACGAGCAGTACTTC.

The chain joins TRBV9 to TRBJ2-7; 11 bases agree with TRBD2. Trimming took 5 bases from V and 4 from J; bases not matched to a gene: 8. The CDR3 has 15 residues. CDR1 SGDLS and CDR2 YYNGEE come from the germline V gene. The CDR3 nucleotides are TGTGCCAGCAGTGAGGGACTAGCGGCGATTTACGAGCAGTACTTC. As protein: CASSEGLAAIYEQYF.

The V gene is TRBV6-5, the J gene TRBJ1-2; 9 nucleotides line up with TRBD1. The CDR3 has 15 residues. Germline CDR1 is MNHEY and CDR2 is SVGAGI. The ends lost 5 bases at V and 5 bases at J; junction bases unmatched: 9. The CDR3, as DNA: TGTGCCAGCAGTCGTGGGACAGGGAGCGGTTATGGCTACACCTTC. It yields the protein CASSRGTGSGYGYTF.

The rearrangement links TRBV15 to TRBJ1-2; D might be TRBD1 (6 bases). CDR1 is LNHNV, CDR2 YYDKDF, per germline (reference sequence). The V end was cut by 5 bases, the J end by 4 bases, with 11 bases between. The length of the CDR3 is 13 residues. CDR3 amino acids: CATSGGAGYGYTF. The CDR3 coding sequence is TGTGCCACCAGCGGGGGGGCCGGCTATGGCTACACCTTC.

V is TRBV6-5 and J is TRBJ1-4; a possible D gene is TRBD1 (6 bases). Looked up from germline, CDR1 is MNHEY and CDR2 is SVGAGI. The CDR3 loop spans 13 amino acids. The V end lost 5 bases, the J end lost 7 bases, and 11 bases lay between the germline ends. This chain's CDR3 is CASSGGRIEKLFF. The CDR3, as DNA: TGTGCCAGCAGTGGGGGCAGGATTGAAAAACTGTTTTTT.

V usage is TRBV7-9 and J usage is TRBJ2-7; TRBD1 might be the D (6 bases). Trimming stripped 5 bases from V and 6 bases from J, with 14 bases between. CDR1 and CDR2 from the germline V gene are SEHNR and FQNEAQ (reference sequence). The CDR3 totals 13 residues. CDR3 DNA: TGTGCCAGCAGCGCATCAGGGGCCCGCGAGCAGTACTTC. Translating it yields CASSASGAREQYF.

The chain carries TRBV4-1 and TRBJ2-3; TRBD2 matches at 14 bases. The V gene end was trimmed by 4 bases and the J gene end by 2 bases; junction bases not matched to a gene: 5. CDR3 length: 17 residues. Germline-derived CDR1 and CDR2 are MGHRA and YSYEKL. The CDR3 is CASSRRLAGGTTDTQYF. The CDR3 nucleotides read TGCGCCAGCAGCCGCCGACTAGCGGGAGGGACCACAGATACGCAGTATTTT.

The V call is TRBV6-6, the J call TRBJ1-3; D remains unclear. Germline assignment: CDR1 MNHNY and CDR2 SVGAGI (reference sequence). Trimming took 3 bases from V and 2 from J, leaving 11 bases between them. The CDR3 sequence is 15 residues long. Written as DNA, the CDR3 is TGTGCCAGCAGTTATAGGACTCCTGCTGGAAACACCATATATTTT. Amino acid sequence: CASSYRTPAGNTIYF.

The chain couples TRBV7-9 to TRBJ2-5; weak D call: TRBD1 (5 bases). CDR3 length: 14 amino acids. Germline-derived CDR1 and CDR2 are SEHNR and FQNEAQ (reference sequence). The V gene lost 1 base and the J gene lost 2 bases, with 8 bases spanning the gap. The CDR3 here is CASSLGAGQETQYF. Written as DNA, the CDR3 is TGTGCCAGCAGCTTAGGCGCAGGGCAAGAGACCCAGTACTTC.

The chain combines TRBV7-2 with TRBJ2-7; weak D call: TRBD2 (6 bases). There are 14 residues in the CDR3. Trimming pared 7 bases from V and 5 bases from J, leaving 18 bases between. The germline V gene has CDR1 SGHTA and CDR2 FQGNSA. DNA of the CDR3: TGTGCCAGCACCCCGGCGCGGGGTTTCCACGAGCAGTACTTC. It encodes CASTPARGFHEQYF.

V gene TRBV9 combines with J gene TRBJ2-2, with D possibly matching TRBD2 (5 bases). There are 16 residues in the CDR3. V lost 3 bases and J lost 4, with 16 bases in between. Germline V gives CDR1 SGDLS, CDR2 YYNGEE. CDR3 sequence: CASSARERERTGELFF. Here the CDR3 DNA reads TGTGCCAGCAGCGCTAGAGAACGGGAACGCACCGGGGAGCTGTTTTTT.

The V call is TRBV9, the J call TRBJ2-5, with 9 bases identical to TRBD2. The length of the CDR3 is 17 residues. Germline CDR1 reads SGDLS; CDR2 reads YYNGEE. V shed 0 bases and J 4 bases; nucleotides not matched to a gene: 10. The CDR3 DNA reads as TGTGCCAGCAGCGTAGCGGAGGGCGGGAGGGTGAGAGAGACCCAGTACTTC. This encodes CASSVAEGGRVRETQYF.

The V call is TRBV30, the J call TRBJ2-5; 8 positions match TRBD2. CDR3 length: 12 residues. Per the germline V gene, CDR1 is GTSNPN and CDR2 is SVGIG (reference sequence). V was clipped by 3 bases and J by 7 bases; unmatched bases: 4. The CDR3 here is CAWSGGAGTQYF. As DNA, the CDR3 is TGTGCCTGGAGCGGGGGGGCTGGGACCCAGTACTTC.

CDR3 sequence reads: CASIKRGGRNEQFF. The CDR3 DNA reads TGTGCCAGCATAAAGCGGGGGGGCCGCAATGAGCAGTTCTTC. The chain recombines TRBV6-1 with TRBJ2-1, with TRBD2 identical over 10 bases. V dropped 7 bases and J dropped 6; count of bases not matched to a gene: 6. CDR1 MNHNS and CDR2 SASEGT come from the germline V gene. The CDR3 length is 14 residues.

The rearrangement joins TRBV18 to TRBJ1-1, with D perhaps TRBD1 (6 bases). Germline values: CDR1 KGHSH, CDR2 LQKENI. This CDR3 is 16 amino acids long. V was trimmed by 1 base and J by 5 bases, leaving 17 bases between them. CDR3 sequence reads: CASSPRQSQGGTEAFF. The CDR3 DNA sequence: TGTGCCAGCTCACCACGCCAATCACAGGGCGGGACTGAAGCTTTCTTT.

This clone was seen a handful of times. The chain combines TRBV19 with TRBJ1-6; TRBD1 matches at 11 bases. Per germline, CDR1 LNHDA and CDR2 SQIVND (reference sequence). The V and J ends lost 3 bases and 14 bases, in that order; junction bases with no gene match: 12. The CDR3 is 16 amino acids. This chain's CDR3 is CASSIGTGQGVKALHF. CDR3 coding DNA: TGTGCCAGTAGTATCGGGACGGGACAGGGGGTTAAGGCCCTCCACTTT.

The V and J genes are TRBV5-1 and TRBJ2-1; TRBD2 is a possible D gene (6 bases). The CDR3 sequence is 15 residues long. CDR1 and CDR2 from the germline V gene are SGHRS and YFSETQ. With 0 bases removed from V and 3 bases from J, the gap between germline ends came to 10 bases. DNA of the CDR3: TGCGCCAGCAGCTTGGATTCGGGAGTCTACAATGAGCAGTTCTTC. Translating gives CASSLDSGVYNEQFF. Combining the CDR3 with reference TRBV5-1 and TRBJ2-1 gives the whole variable domain KAGVTQTPRYLIKTRGQQVTLSCSPISGHRSVSWYQQTPGQGLQFLFEYFSETQRNKGNFPGRFSGRQFSNSRSEMNVSTLELGDSALYLCASSLDSGVYNEQFFGPGTRLTVL.

The chain uses TRBV30 and TRBJ2-7; 7 nucleotides line up with TRBD2. The ends lost 4 bases at V and 1 base at J; junction bases unmatched: 10. The CDR3 totals 15 residues. The germline V gene has CDR1 GTSNPN and CDR2 SVGIG (reference sequence). CDR3 coding DNA: TGTGCCTGGACCCGAGGACTAGTCGGGTCCTACGAGCAGTACTTC. It codes for CAWTRGLVGSYEQYF.